What follows are 9 T cell receptor beta chains derived from one specimen sequenced in a study of T cells in Graves' hyperthyroidism and ophthalmopathy. RNA transcripts yielded amplified TCR beta CDR3 regions. Initially, a first-round RT-PCR of the TCR CDR3 employed the HTBI primer set. MiXCR was run by TCRdb on the multiplex PCR reads, yielding one entry per CDR3 protein. The data show around 700,000 distinct CDR3 sequences, with under 20% seen just once and 16% held by the top ten. The sequenced sample consisted of blood. The receptors were gathered from a woman in her forties or fifties with Graves' hyperthyroidism that later progressed to Graves' ophthalmopathy.

A few counts support this clonotype. In nucleotides, the CDR3 is TGTGCCAGCAGCTTACCACCCACCGGGACAGCCGTGGAAGGACACTCTGGAAACACCATATATTTT. Translating gives CASSLPPTGTAVEGHSGNTIYF. The genes are TRBV11-3 and TRBJ1-3, with TRBD1 identical over 7 bases. Germline V gene sequence: CDR1 SGHNT, CDR2 YENEEA. The CDR3 runs to 22 residues. The ends lost 2 bases at V and 0 bases at J; junction bases unmatched: 22.

This clonotype was detected ten times or more. The rearrangement links TRBV11-2 to TRBJ1-2; 7 nucleotides line up with TRBD1. The J segment lost 0 bases and the V segment lost 1 base, leaving 11 bases of the junction unmatched. This CDR3 is built from 18 residues. Germline V gene sequence: CDR1 SGHAT, CDR2 FQNNGV. DNA of the CDR3: TGTGCCAGCAGCTTAGTTGAATCGGACAGGTTTTCTAACTATGGCTACACCTTC. It codes for CASSLVESDRFSNYGYTF.

The chain is built from TRBV18 and TRBJ2-7; D is unclear. CDR3 length: 13 amino acids. Germline assignment: CDR1 KGHSH and CDR2 LQKENI. Trimming stripped 3 bases from V and 7 bases from J, with 13 bases between. CDR3 amino acids: CASSPTNDGEQYF. The CDR3 DNA reads as TGTGCCAGCTCACCGACCAACGATGGGGAGCAGTACTTC.

As for this clonotype: The junction shows a germline mismatch at one end, possibly a read error. The chain joins TRBV7-7 to TRBJ2-2; 7 nucleotides line up with TRBD1. This CDR3 comprises 14 residues. Germline CDR1 SSHAT, CDR2 FNYEAQ (reference sequence). This chain's CDR3 is CASRGGVDTGELFF. The CDR3 region has the DNA TGTGCTAGCAGAGGGGGCGTGGACACCGGGGAGCTGTTTTTT. Drawing the rest from reference TRBV7-7 and TRBJ2-2, the complete variable domain is GAGVSQSPRYKVTKRGQDVTLRCDPISSHATLYWYQQALGQGPEFLTYFNYEAQPDKSGLPSDRFSAERPEGSISTLTIQRTEQRDSAMYRCASRGGVDTGELFFGEGSRLTVL.

This clonotype was recorded at least ten times. The chain links TRBV2 to TRBJ2-7, with D possibly matching TRBD1 (5 bases). CDR1 and CDR2 from the germline V gene are SNHLY and FYNNEI. V was pared by 5 bases and J by 6 bases, with 11 bases between. The CDR3 contains 12 residues. The CDR3 region is CASSWGPSEQYF. In nucleotides, the CDR3 is TGTGCCAGCAGTTGGGGCCCCAGCGAGCAGTACTTC.

The chain couples TRBV6-1 to TRBJ1-5; 8 bases are shared with TRBD1. With V trimmed by 6 bases and J by 8 bases, 12 bases remained unmatched. CDR1 and CDR2 from the germline V gene are MNHNS and SASEGT. This CDR3 region has 15 residues. As DNA, the CDR3 is TGTGCCAGCAGAAAACAGGGGGGGTATAGGGAGCCCCAGCATTTT. This gives the protein CASRKQGGYREPQHF.

The J gene is TRBJ2-1, the V gene TRBV20-1, with D unclear. The CDR3 extends over 12 amino acids. The germline gives CDR1 DFQATT, CDR2 SNEGSKA (reference sequence). V was clipped by 6 bases and J by 9 bases, with 15 bases between them. CDR3 sequence (DNA): TGCAGTGCCAATGTCGGCAGACTTGAGCAGTTCTTC. This encodes CSANVGRLEQFF.

This clonotype has ten or more counts. This sequence joins TRBV5-8 and TRBJ1-5; D is possibly TRBD1 (6 bases). Trimming removed 0 bases at V and 7 bases at J, with 14 bases between. The CDR3 consists of 15 residues. Per the germline V gene, CDR1 is SGHTS and CDR2 is YDEGEE. The CDR3 DNA sequence: TGTGCCAGCAGCTTGGAGGGGGGCGCGGGACAGCCCCAGCATTTT. Protein product: CASSLEGGAGQPQHF. Supplemented by reference TRBV5-8 and TRBJ1-5, the full variable domain reads EAGVTQSPTHLIKTRGQQATLRCSPISGHTSVYWYQQALGLGLQFLLWYDEGEERNRGNFPPRFSGRQFPNYSSELNVNALELEDSALYLCASSLEGGAGQPQHFGDGTRLSIL.

In this sample, this clonotype turned up a few times. This chain joins TRBV6-1 and TRBJ2-3, with a possible D match to TRBD2 (6 bases). The V gene's germline CDR1 is MNHNS and CDR2 SASEGT. V lost 6 bases, J lost 0 bases, and 16 bases lay in between. This CDR3 spans 16 amino acids. The CDR3 loop reads CASRTGTETSTDTQYF. The CDR3 DNA reads as TGTGCCAGCAGGACCGGGACTGAAACTAGCACAGATACGCAGTATTTT.